These 24 T cell receptor beta chains were sequenced from one sample in a study of blood T cells in healthy people across ages. Then a second PCR, running roughly 6 to 12 cycles, was carried out with a sample-barcoded 5' primer and a J-beta primer mix. TCRdb itself ran the 5' RACE reads through MiXCR, one entry per CDR3 protein. The data contain roughly 1.9 million distinct CDR3 sequences, about 39% of them singletons. The sample consisted of blood. Source of these receptors: a human donor in good health.

V usage is TRBV7-2 and J usage is TRBJ1-6; D may be TRBD1 (6 bases). The CDR3 length is 15 residues. V shed 5 bases and J shed 7 bases, with 15 bases lying between them. Per germline, CDR1 SGHTA and CDR2 FQGNSA. This CDR3 is CASSPHRAKNSPLHF. The CDR3 nucleotides are TGTGCCAGCAGCCCTCACAGGGCGAAGAATTCACCCCTCCACTTT.

As concerns this clonotype: One end of the junction varies from germline; a read error may be responsible. Written as DNA, the CDR3 is TGTGCCAGCAGCATTGGGATAGGGTCCAATGAGCAGTTCTTC. It is translated as CASSIGIGSNEQFF. The chain links TRBV5-1 to TRBJ2-1; D ambiguous. Germline V gene sequence: CDR1 SGHRS, CDR2 YFSETQ. This CDR3 region has 14 residues.

The chain carries TRBV5-4 and TRBJ1-2; D is uncertain. This CDR3 has 14 amino acids. Germline lookup yields CDR1 SGHNT and CDR2 YYREEE (reference sequence). V lost 4 bases and J lost 8, with 18 bases in between. The CDR3 loop reads CASSLEIGAAGYTF. CDR3 in DNA: TGTGCCAGCAGCCTTGAGATCGGAGCTGCCGGCTACACCTTC.

The J gene is TRBJ1-2, the V gene TRBV4-3; a weak D match, TRBD1 (5 bases). Germline values: CDR1 LGHNA, CDR2 YSLEER. The V end was cut by 4 bases, the J end by 3 bases, with 18 bases between. There are 16 residues in the CDR3. This CDR3 is CASSLKFSRGDYGYTF. The CDR3 nucleotides are TGCGCCAGCAGCCTAAAATTCAGCCGGGGCGACTATGGCTACACCTTC.

The V gene is TRBV20-1, the J gene TRBJ2-5; D uncertain. V was cut by 5 bases and J by 1 base, with 14 bases left in between. From germline, CDR1 is DFQATT and CDR2 SNEGSKA (reference sequence). The CDR3 sequence is 14 residues long. The CDR3 sequence is CSAARAPGQETQYF. The CDR3 DNA reads as TGCAGTGCTGCCCGGGCCCCGGGCCAAGAGACCCAGTACTTC.

This chain connects TRBV7-9 to TRBJ2-5, with D unclear. Trimming stripped 4 bases from V and 5 bases from J, with 23 bases between. This CDR3 comprises 17 residues. Germline V CDR1 and CDR2: SEHNR, FQNEAQ (reference sequence). The chain's CDR3 is CASSSSGDGRLRETQYF. In DNA form, the CDR3 reads TGTGCCAGCAGCTCCTCAGGCGACGGTAGACTCAGGGAGACCCAGTACTTC.

This clonotype occurred a few times. This chain links TRBV4-3 with TRBJ1-1; D gene ambiguous. V was shortened by 3 bases and J by 0 bases, with 8 bases between the two germline ends. Germline CDR1 and CDR2: LGHNA and YSLEER. This CDR3 comprises 14 residues. CDR3 residues: CASSQTLVNTEAFF. CDR3 coding DNA: TGCGCCAGCAGCCAGACCTTGGTGAACACTGAAGCTTTCTTT.

The chain combines TRBV12-3 or TRBV12-4 with TRBJ2-7; unclear D gene. This CDR3 comprises 15 residues. Trimming left V 4 bases short and J 1 base short, with 14 bases between. CDR3 in DNA: TGTGCCAGCAGTTATGGCTTTAGGCGGTCCTACGAGCAGTACTTC. Its protein is CASSYGFRRSYEQYF.

The chain recombines TRBV9 with TRBJ2-4, with D perhaps matching TRBD2 (6 bases). The end of the DNA aligns better with TRBJ2-7, so the J call may be wrong. The germline CDR1 and CDR2 sequences are SGDLS and YYNGEE. CDR3 length: 14 amino acids. CDR3: CASSVGGGLYEQYF. CDR3 in DNA: TGTGCCAGCAGCGTAGGTGGAGGGCTTTACGAGCAGTACTTC.

As regards this clonotype: Compared with germline, one end of the junction differs, possibly owing to a read error. The CDR3 is CASSPLRPILAKNIRYF. In DNA, the CDR3 is TGTGCCAGCAGCCCGCTACGGCCCATATTAGCCAAAAACATTCGGTACTTC. The V and J genes are TRBV7-9 and TRBJ2-4; D call uncertain. Germline V CDR1 and CDR2: SEHNR, FQNEAQ (reference sequence). The CDR3 is 17 amino acids.

V is TRBV20-1 and J is TRBJ1-5; a weak D match, TRBD1 (6 bases). The CDR3 totals 15 residues. CDR1 and CDR2 (germline): DFQATT, SNEGSKA (reference sequence). With 0 bases removed from V and 0 bases from J, the gap between germline ends came to 9 bases. CDR3 sequence reads: CSAREGATSNQPQHF. The CDR3 DNA follows: TGCAGTGCTAGAGAGGGGGCTACTAGCAATCAGCCCCAGCATTTT.

The chain employs TRBV7-9 and TRBJ2-1, with TRBD2 matching over 7 bases. The CDR3 consists of 15 residues. V trimming: 5 bases; J trimming: 2 bases; junction bases outside the gene matches: 6. Germline-derived CDR1 and CDR2 are SEHNR and FQNEAQ (reference sequence). The CDR3 bases are TGTGCCAGCAGCCAGCGGGGACTCCCCTACAATGAGCAGTTCTTC. It translates to CASSQRGLPYNEQFF.

In its sample, this clonotype was seen a few times. The chain couples TRBV18 to TRBJ2-1; TRBD2 aligns across 11 bases. This CDR3 is built from 15 residues. The germline gives CDR1 KGHSH, CDR2 LQKENI. V shed 0 bases and J 9 bases; nucleotides not matched to a gene: 4. CDR3: CASSPPSGGAVEQFF. CDR3 sequence (DNA): TGTGCCAGCTCACCACCTAGCGGGGGGGCCGTTGAGCAGTTCTTC.

The chain is built from TRBV20-1 and TRBJ1-2; 10 bases line up with TRBD1. Trimming took 1 base from V and 1 from J; bases not matched to a gene: 6. The CDR3 sequence is 16 residues long. The germline gives CDR1 DFQATT, CDR2 SNEGSKA (reference sequence). CDR3 amino acids: CSARASGTGDNYGYTF. The CDR3 nucleotides read TGCAGTGCTAGAGCCTCCGGGACAGGGGATAACTATGGCTACACCTTC.

CDR3 sequence reads: CASSLEVAEAFF. For the CDR3, the DNA is TGTGCCAGCAGTTTGGAGGTCGCTGAAGCTTTCTTT. J is TRBJ1-1 and V is TRBV12-3 or TRBV12-4; D is uncertain. This CDR3 has 12 residues. Deletions cut 3 bases from V and 6 bases from J, with 8 bases between.

This clonotype was seen more than once but under ten times. The CDR3 reads CASSPLAGGEDGNIQYF. The CDR3 DNA follows: TGCGCCAGCAGCCCTTTAGCGGGGGGGGAGGATGGAAACATTCAGTACTTC. The gene calls are TRBV4-3 and TRBJ2-4; 11 bases match TRBD2. J was trimmed by 6 bases and V by 4 bases; bases with no gene match: 11. CDR3 length: 17 amino acids. CDR1 and CDR2 from the germline V gene are LGHNA and YSLEER.

This clonotype was seen a handful of times. The rearrangement joins TRBV5-1 to TRBJ2-7, with D perhaps matching TRBD1 (6 bases). The V end lost 0 bases, the J end lost 2 bases, and 9 bases lay between the germline ends. The germline V gene encodes CDR1 SGHRS and CDR2 YFSETQ. The CDR3 runs 14 residues. The DNA for the CDR3 is TGCGCCAGCAGCTTGGGGGACAACCCCTACGAGCAGTACTTC. It translates to CASSLGDNPYEQYF.

This chain connects TRBV6-2 or TRBV6-3 to TRBJ2-7, with D perhaps matching TRBD1 (5 bases). There are 15 residues in the CDR3. The germline V and J ends were trimmed by 2 bases and 2 bases, with 13 bases remaining between them. CDR1 is MNHEY, CDR2 SVGEGT, per germline. CDR3 DNA sequence: TGTGCCAGCAGTTACATTATGGGCAGGGCCTACGAGCAGTACTTC. Encoded protein: CASSYIMGRAYEQYF.

A single count supports this clonotype. The junction and the germline gene differ at one end; a read error may be behind it. This sequence joins TRBV5-5 and TRBJ2-7; the D gene is possibly TRBD2 (6 bases). Germline V gene data show CDR1 as SGHKS and CDR2 as YYEKEE (reference sequence). The CDR3 contains 15 residues. The DNA for the CDR3 is TGTACCAGCAGCCCGGAGGGCGGGACCTCCTACGAGCAGTACTTC. Translating it yields CTSSPEGGTSYEQYF.

V usage is TRBV12-3 or TRBV12-4 and J usage is TRBJ1-2; tentatively, D is TRBD1 (5 bases). The CDR3 is 14 amino acids. Trimming took 2 bases from V and 4 from J, leaving 11 bases between them. CDR3 sequence reads: CASSLQGSLYGYTF. DNA for the CDR3: TGTGCCAGCAGTTTACAGGGTTCACTCTATGGCTACACCTTC.

The V call is TRBV5-6, the J call TRBJ2-7, with 11 nucleotides matching TRBD1. The ends lost 4 bases at V and 4 bases at J; junction bases unmatched: 10. Germline V lookup: CDR1 SGHDT, CDR2 YYEEEE. The CDR3 sequence is 16 residues long. The chain's CDR3 is CASSPGSGQGVYEQYF. The CDR3 DNA reads as TGTGCCAGCAGCCCGGGATCGGGACAGGGGGTATACGAGCAGTACTTC.

The chain links TRBV24-1 to TRBJ2-7; 13 bases map to TRBD2. The CDR3 covers 13 residues. V was pared by 8 bases and J by 7 bases, with 4 bases of the junction left unmatched. Per the germline V gene, CDR1 is KGHDR and CDR2 is SFDVKD. The CDR3 protein is CATTGLAGVEQYF. CDR3 nucleotide sequence: TGTGCCACCACCGGACTAGCGGGGGTTGAGCAGTACTTC.

The chain joins TRBV5-6 to TRBJ2-7; D is unclear. The CDR3 runs 14 residues. Germline CDR1 and CDR2: SGHDT and YYEEEE. V was pared by 4 bases and J by 2 bases, with 13 bases between. The CDR3 here is CASSPESGPYEQYF. The CDR3 DNA reads as TGTGCCAGCAGCCCGGAGTCGGGCCCCTACGAGCAGTACTTC.

This clonotype came up a few times. The J gene is TRBJ2-5, the V gene TRBV6-6; no firm D call. The better agreement between TRBJ2-7 and the DNA end casts doubt on the J call. CDR1 and CDR2 from the germline V gene are MNHNY and SVGAGI (reference sequence). This CDR3 has 14 residues. The CDR3 DNA follows: TGTGCCAGCAGTTACTCAGGGCCAGACTACGAGCAGTACTTC. Residues: CASSYSGPDYEQYF.